Listed here are 27 T cell receptor beta chains from one sample, sequenced in a study of shared clonotypes between healthy human individuals. This table comes from immunoSEQ multiplex PCR, and its TCRdb copy is limited to in-frame clones, with some not included. The sample holds approximately 2,200,000 clones, just over 90% seen once. Selected positively for CCR7 and CD45RO-negative, naive CD8 cells excluded terminally differentiated effector memory CD45RA+ cells. What was sequenced was naive CD8+ T cells from PBMCs. These receptor sequences come from a man between 18 and 35 years old in good health. Some clones in this sample may be carry-over from other donors' samples.

V and J are TRBV19 and TRBJ2-3, with a possible D match to TRBD2 (7 bases). Between the trimmed V and J ends, which lost 3 bases and 7 bases, there was a span of 17 bases. The germline V gene encodes CDR1 LNHDA and CDR2 SQIVND (reference sequence). This CDR3 spans 15 amino acids. The CDR3 nucleotides are TGTGCCAGTAGTATTGGGCGGGGGCCGTTACATACGCAGTATTTT. Its translation is CASSIGRGPLHTQYF.

This clone was found once. The gene calls are TRBV27 and TRBJ2-7, with D uncertain. CDR3 length equals 16 residues. V shed 3 bases and J shed 2 bases, with 17 bases lying between them. Germline lookup yields CDR1 MNHEY and CDR2 SMNVEV (reference sequence). The CDR3: CASSFDALLAPYEQYF. CDR3 sequence (DNA): TGTGCCAGCAGTTTCGACGCCCTGCTGGCCCCCTACGAGCAGTACTTC.

The chain carries TRBV5-6 and TRBJ2-7; 9 bases fit TRBD1. Germline loops: CDR1 SGHDT, CDR2 YYEEEE. This CDR3 is built from 15 residues. Germline trimming cut 3 bases from V and 4 bases from J; bases unmatched to any gene: 8. Written as DNA, the CDR3 is TGTGCCAGCAGCTACAGGACAGGGGAATCGTACGAGCAGTACTTC. It translates to CASSYRTGESYEQYF.

The rearrangement links TRBV4-3 to TRBJ2-1, with 10 bases aligning to TRBD2. The J segment lost 4 bases and the V segment lost 1 base, leaving 4 bases of the junction unmatched. The germline V gene has CDR1 LGHNA and CDR2 YSLEER. The CDR3 runs 16 residues. The CDR3 here is CASSQGLAGDYNEQFF. In DNA, the CDR3 is TGCGCCAGCAGCCAAGGTCTAGCGGGAGATTACAATGAGCAGTTCTTC.

The V gene is TRBV27, the J gene TRBJ2-1; TRBD1 matches at 7 bases. J lost 10 bases, V lost 5 bases, and 14 bases had no gene match. Looked up from germline, CDR1 is MNHEY and CDR2 is SMNVEV (reference sequence). CDR3 length equals 15 residues. The CDR3 here is CASSPSRGPEGEQFF. The DNA of the CDR3 is TGTGCCAGCAGTCCTTCTAGGGGGCCGGAAGGCGAGCAGTTCTTC.

This clone was seen just once. The chain links TRBV9 to TRBJ1-4; 7 bases match TRBD1. Germline CDR1 is SGDLS and CDR2 is YYNGEE. This CDR3 contains 14 residues. V was pared by 4 bases and J by 6 bases, with 6 bases of the junction left unmatched. The chain's CDR3 is CASSLGTADEKLFF. CDR3 sequence (DNA): TGTGCCAGCAGCCTAGGGACAGCCGATGAAAAACTGTTTTTT.

The count of this clone is one. The CDR3 sequence is CASSARLMSFGEQYF. The CDR3 DNA reads TGTGCCAGCAGTGCCCGGCTTATGAGTTTTGGCGAGCAGTACTTC. The rearrangement joins TRBV6-6 to TRBJ2-7; D not certain. In germline, CDR1 is MNHNY, CDR2 SVGAGI (reference sequence). The CDR3 is made up of 15 amino acids. The V end lost 5 bases, the J end lost 6 bases, and 20 bases lay between the germline ends.

The chain employs TRBV13 and TRBJ1-1; no clear D gene. The V end was cut by 4 bases, the J end by 1 base, with 7 bases between. CDR1 and CDR2 (germline): PRHDT, FYEKMQ (reference sequence). This CDR3 region has 13 residues. CDR3 nucleotides: TGTGCCAGCAGCTACCTAAAGAACACTGAAGCTTTCTTT. Translation: CASSYLKNTEAFF.

This sequence joins TRBV10-3 and TRBJ2-1; 14 nucleotides line up with TRBD2. CDR1 ENHRY and CDR2 SYGVKD come from the germline V gene. V shed 6 bases and J 2 bases; nucleotides not matched to a gene: 0. This CDR3 has 15 residues. The CDR3 loop is CAIRGLAGAYNEQFF. CDR3 nucleotide sequence: TGTGCCATCAGGGGACTAGCGGGAGCCTACAATGAGCAGTTCTTC.

The V and J genes are TRBV7-9 and TRBJ2-5, with 9 bases matching TRBD2. The length of the CDR3 is 17 residues. With V trimmed by 4 bases and J by 0 bases, 9 bases remained unmatched. Germline loops: CDR1 SEHNR, CDR2 FQNEAQ (reference sequence). The CDR3 bases are TGTGCCAGCAGCTCCAGACCAGCGGGAGGTTACCAAGAGACCCAGTACTTC. Amino acid sequence: CASSSRPAGGYQETQYF.

V usage is TRBV21-1 and J usage is TRBJ2-7; the table calls TRBD1, which could not be checked here. TRBV21-1 is tagged as a pseudogene. The CDR3 length is 14 residues. CDR3 sequence: CASSIYRAYYEQYF. CDR3 DNA: TGTGCCAGCAGCATCTACAGGGCCTACTACGAGCAGTACTTC.

This sequence joins TRBV7-9 and TRBJ2-5, with 7 nucleotides matching TRBD1. The trim removed 5 bases at V and 3 bases at J, leaving 15 bases unmatched. The CDR3 sequence is 17 residues long. Germline V gives CDR1 SEHNR, CDR2 FQNEAQ (reference sequence). CDR3 coding DNA: TGTGCCAGCAGCCCACGCCAAAACCGGGACAGAAAAGAGACCCAGTACTTC. Translated, it gives CASSPRQNRDRKETQYF.

Remarks on this clone: The same CDR3 can be traced to other DNA sequences in this sample. The genes are TRBV5-6 and TRBJ2-1; D gene unclear. Trimming stripped 0 bases from V and 5 bases from J, with 6 bases between. CDR1 is SGHDT, CDR2 YYEEEE, per germline. The CDR3 sequence is 13 residues long. This CDR3 is CASSLGRNNEQFF. DNA of the CDR3: TGTGCCAGCAGCTTGGGGCGGAACAATGAGCAGTTCTTC.

This chain joins TRBV5-1 and TRBJ1-2; D unclear. The CDR3 loop spans 18 amino acids. From germline, CDR1 is SGHRS and CDR2 YFSETQ. V was trimmed by 0 bases and J by 0 bases, leaving 18 bases between them. The CDR3 sequence is CASSLALGSEPTNYGYTF. CDR3 nucleotides: TGCGCCAGCAGCTTGGCTTTAGGGTCAGAACCGACTAACTATGGCTACACCTTC.

This chain uses TRBV5-1 with TRBJ2-3; D possibly uses TRBD1 or TRBD2 (5 bases each). V shed 3 bases and J shed 4 bases, with 21 bases lying between them. Germline loops: CDR1 SGHRS, CDR2 YFSETQ. The CDR3 covers 17 residues. Written as DNA, the CDR3 is TGCGCCAGCAGCTCCACGAAGTTAGGGGTGGGGGCAGATACGCAGTATTTT. Protein product: CASSSTKLGVGADTQYF. The full variable domain, in which reference TRBV5-1 and TRBJ2-3 provide the parts outside the CDR3, is KAGVTQTPRYLIKTRGQQVTLSCSPISGHRSVSWYQQTPGQGLQFLFEYFSETQRNKGNFPGRFSGRQFSNSRSEMNVSTLELGDSALYLCASSSTKLGVGADTQYFGPGTRLTVL.

This clone has a single count. The sample has other DNA sequences that encode this CDR3 too. The chain has TRBV27 and TRBJ2-2; D unresolved. The germline gives CDR1 MNHEY, CDR2 SMNVEV (reference sequence). V shed 2 bases and J shed 4 bases, with 5 bases lying between them. This CDR3 has 13 residues. CDR3 nucleotides: TGTGCCAGCAGTTTAAGGGTCACCGGGGAGCTGTTTTTT. Its translation: CASSLRVTGELFF.

The chain uses TRBV12-5 and TRBJ2-3; D is possibly TRBD1 or TRBD2 (5 bases each). Trimming took 3 bases from V and 0 from J, leaving 10 bases between them. Germline CDR1 and CDR2: LGHNT and FRNRAP. The CDR3 has 15 amino acids. CDR3 in DNA: TGTGCTAGTGGTTTTAGAGGGGCTAGCACAGATACGCAGTATTTT. It is translated as CASGFRGASTDTQYF.

The V gene is TRBV19, the J gene TRBJ2-2, with TRBD1 matching 11 bases. The CDR3 covers 16 residues. The junction had 4 bases not matched to a gene; V was cut back by 1 base and J by 6 bases. CDR1 is LNHDA, CDR2 SQIVND, per germline (reference sequence). CDR3 in DNA: TGTGCCAGTAGTATAGGTGGACAGGGGGCCCCCGGGGAGCTGTTTTTT. The encoded protein is CASSIGGQGAPGELFF.

This clone was counted a few times. Other DNA sequences of this sample code for an identical CDR3. This sequence joins TRBV5-6 and TRBJ2-7, with D unclear. Trimming shortened V by 0 bases and J by 1 base, and 5 bases separated the two germline ends. Germline V gene sequence: CDR1 SGHDT, CDR2 YYEEEE. The CDR3 runs to 13 residues. The CDR3 loop is CASSLGRSYEQYF. In DNA, the CDR3 is TGTGCCAGCAGCTTGGGGCGGTCCTACGAGCAGTACTTC.

V gene TRBV5-4 combines with J gene TRBJ1-1; 8 positions match TRBD1. This CDR3 is 14 amino acids long. J was trimmed by 5 bases and V by 3 bases; bases with no gene match: 6. Germline V gene sequence: CDR1 SGHNT, CDR2 YYREEE (reference sequence). Here the CDR3 reads CASSSGQGWTEAFF. The CDR3 nucleotides read TGTGCCAGCAGCTCAGGACAGGGTTGGACTGAAGCTTTCTTT.

The chain recombines TRBV12-5 with TRBJ1-1; D perhaps matches TRBD1 (6 bases). Trimming cost V 5 bases and J 4 bases, with 17 bases left between them. This CDR3 has 15 amino acids. Germline V gives CDR1 LGHNT, CDR2 FRNRAP. The CDR3 sequence is CASGSPGVMVTEAFF. The CDR3 DNA is TGTGCTAGTGGTAGTCCAGGGGTCATGGTCACTGAAGCTTTCTTT.

The chain employs TRBV7-8 and TRBJ1-4; tentatively, D is TRBD1 (6 bases). Trimming pared 5 bases from V and 8 bases from J, leaving 15 bases between. This CDR3 is 14 amino acids long. The germline CDR1 and CDR2 sequences are SGHVS and FQNEAQ. The DNA for the CDR3 is TGTGCCAGCAGCCAGGACAGCCGATGGGAAAAACTGTTTTTT. Encoded protein: CASSQDSRWEKLFF.

This clone appeared once. This chain uses TRBV18 with TRBJ2-5, with 12 bases matching TRBD2. V was pared by 3 bases and J by 2 bases, with 13 bases of the junction left unmatched. The CDR3 sequence is 19 residues long. CDR1 KGHSH and CDR2 LQKENI come from the germline V gene. The CDR3 spells CASSPSRASGRVYQETQYF. CDR3 DNA sequence: TGTGCCAGCTCACCTTCCCGGGCTAGCGGGAGGGTTTATCAAGAGACCCAGTACTTC. Filled out from reference TRBV18 and TRBJ2-5, the complete variable domain reads NAGVMQNPRHLVRRRGQEARLRCSPMKGHSHVYWYRQLPEEGLKFMVYLQKENIIDESGMPKERFSAEFPKEGPSILRIQQVVRGDSAAYFCASSPSRASGRVYQETQYFGPGTRLLVL.

This clone has only one observation. The genes are TRBV29-1 and TRBJ2-3; no firm D call. Germline-derived CDR1 and CDR2 are SQVTM and ANQGSEA. V was clipped by 1 base and J by 2 bases, with 7 bases between them. This CDR3 has 13 residues. CDR3 protein: CSVEGLITDTQYF. CDR3 DNA: TGCAGCGTTGAAGGGCTAATCACAGATACGCAGTATTTT.

V gene TRBV6-6 combines with J gene TRBJ2-7; 9 bases fit TRBD1. Germline CDR1 is MNHNY and CDR2 is SVGAGI (reference sequence). Trimming cost V 5 bases and J 5 bases; bases outside gene matches: 7. This CDR3 comprises 14 residues. The CDR3 sequence: CASSPRDRAHEQYF. As DNA, the CDR3 is TGTGCCAGCAGTCCCCGGGACAGGGCCCACGAGCAGTACTTC.

CDR3 DNA: TGTGCCATCAGGGCTAGCGGCGACAATGAGCAGTTCTTC. Encoded protein: CAIRASGDNEQFF. V and J are TRBV10-3 and TRBJ2-1; the match to TRBD2 covers 7 bases. The germline V gene has CDR1 ENHRY and CDR2 SYGVKD. V lost 6 bases to trimming and J lost 5 bases; unmatched junction nucleotides: 4. This CDR3 is 13 amino acids long.

The V and J genes are TRBV5-6 and TRBJ2-1, with D unresolved. The length of the CDR3 is 15 residues. The germline V and J ends were trimmed by 0 bases and 1 base, with 8 bases remaining between them. Germline loops: CDR1 SGHDT, CDR2 YYEEEE. CDR3 in amino acids: CASSLGGLSYNEQFF. As DNA, the CDR3 is TGTGCCAGCAGCTTGGGTGGTCTATCCTACAATGAGCAGTTCTTC.